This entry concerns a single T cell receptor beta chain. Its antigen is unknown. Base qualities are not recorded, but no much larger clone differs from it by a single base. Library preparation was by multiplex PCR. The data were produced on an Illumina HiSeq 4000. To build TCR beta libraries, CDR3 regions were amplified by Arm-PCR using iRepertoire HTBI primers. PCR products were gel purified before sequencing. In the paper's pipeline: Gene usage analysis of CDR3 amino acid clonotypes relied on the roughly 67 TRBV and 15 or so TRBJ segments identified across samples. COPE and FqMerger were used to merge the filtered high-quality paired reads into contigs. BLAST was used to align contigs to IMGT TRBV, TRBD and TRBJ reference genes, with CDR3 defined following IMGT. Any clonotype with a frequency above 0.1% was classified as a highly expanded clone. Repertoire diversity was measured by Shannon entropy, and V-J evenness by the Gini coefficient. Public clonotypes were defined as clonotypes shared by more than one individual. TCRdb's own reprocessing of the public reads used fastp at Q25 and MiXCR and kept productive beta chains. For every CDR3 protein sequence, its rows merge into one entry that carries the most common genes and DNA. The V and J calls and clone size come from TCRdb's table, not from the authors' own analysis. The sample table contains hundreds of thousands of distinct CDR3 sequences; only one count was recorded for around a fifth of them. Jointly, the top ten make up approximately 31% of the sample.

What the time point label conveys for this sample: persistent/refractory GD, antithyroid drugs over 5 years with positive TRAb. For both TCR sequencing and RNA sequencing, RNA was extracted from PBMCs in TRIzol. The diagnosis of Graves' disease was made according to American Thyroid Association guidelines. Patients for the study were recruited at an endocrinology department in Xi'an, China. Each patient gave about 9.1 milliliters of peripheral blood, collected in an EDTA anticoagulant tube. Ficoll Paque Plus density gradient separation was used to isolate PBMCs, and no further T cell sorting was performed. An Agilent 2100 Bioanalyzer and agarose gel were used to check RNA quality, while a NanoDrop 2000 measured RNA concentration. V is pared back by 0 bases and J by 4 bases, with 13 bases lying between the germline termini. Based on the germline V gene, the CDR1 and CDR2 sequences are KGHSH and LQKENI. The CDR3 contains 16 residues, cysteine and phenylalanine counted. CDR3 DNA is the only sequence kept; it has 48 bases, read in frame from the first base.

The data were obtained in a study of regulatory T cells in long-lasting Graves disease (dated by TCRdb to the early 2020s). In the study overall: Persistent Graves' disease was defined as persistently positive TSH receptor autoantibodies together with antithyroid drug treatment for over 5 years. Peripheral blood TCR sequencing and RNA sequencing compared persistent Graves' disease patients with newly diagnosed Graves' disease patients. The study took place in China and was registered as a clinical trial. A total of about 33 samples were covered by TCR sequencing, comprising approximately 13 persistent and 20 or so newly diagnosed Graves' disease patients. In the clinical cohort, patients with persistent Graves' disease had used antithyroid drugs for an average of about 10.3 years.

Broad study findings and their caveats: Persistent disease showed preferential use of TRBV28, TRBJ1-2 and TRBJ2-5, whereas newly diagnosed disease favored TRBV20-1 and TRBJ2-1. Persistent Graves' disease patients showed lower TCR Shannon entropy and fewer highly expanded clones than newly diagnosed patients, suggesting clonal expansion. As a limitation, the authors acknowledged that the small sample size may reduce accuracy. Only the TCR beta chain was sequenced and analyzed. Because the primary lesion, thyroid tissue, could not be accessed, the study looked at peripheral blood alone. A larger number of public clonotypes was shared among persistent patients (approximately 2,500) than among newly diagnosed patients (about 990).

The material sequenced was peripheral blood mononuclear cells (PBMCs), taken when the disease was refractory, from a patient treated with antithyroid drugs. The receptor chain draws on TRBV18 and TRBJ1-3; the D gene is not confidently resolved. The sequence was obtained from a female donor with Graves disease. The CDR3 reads CASSPPATIRGNTIYF. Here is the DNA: TGTGCCAGCTCACCACCGGCAACGATCAGGGGAAACACCATATATTTT.